Sequencing of this T cell receptor beta chain was carried out in a study of early T cells in non-severe SARS-CoV-2 infection. Study context: Sequenced bulk RNA came from whole blood that was unsorted, and chains were unpaired. Broader study findings: Lookups in VDJdb leaned toward anti-spike CD8 responses and missed private and CD4 specificities.

MiXCR was run by TCRdb on the 5' RACE reads, yielding one entry per CDR3 protein. Seen here are more than 80,000 distinct CDR3 sequences, approximately 16% observed once, and the top ten hold roughly 1.3%. Germline CDR1 reads MNHNY; CDR2 reads SVGAGI (reference sequence). V gave up 0 bases and J gave up 1 base, with 6 bases separating them. CDR3 size: 14 residues. This clonotype has at least ten counts. Its antigen is unknown. The rearrangement uses TRBV6-6 and TRBJ1-1; unclear D gene. The specimen was whole blood. This receptor was identified in an adult who was a healthcare worker with PCR-confirmed SARS-CoV-2 infection or an uninfected control (not recorded which). The CDR3 is CASSYSAGNTEAFF. The CDR3 DNA is TGTGCCAGCAGTTACTCGGCAGGGAACACTGAAGCTTTCTTT.